This T cell receptor beta chain stems from a study of regulatory T cells in long-lasting Graves disease. The sample holds a few counts of this clonotype. Sequencing libraries for TCR beta were prepared with iRepertoire HTBI primers and Arm-PCR of CDR3 regions. TCRdb used MiXCR to reprocess the multiplex PCR reads, holding one entry per CDR3 protein. The sample records about 430,000 distinct CDR3 sequences, over 14% being singletons. From germline, CDR1 is MNHNS and CDR2 SASEGT. Trimming cost V 1 base and J 11 bases, with 17 bases left between them. This CDR3 contains 14 residues. As for time point: newly diagnosed GD, antithyroid drugs for less than 3 months. Extracted RNA from PBMCs served as the source of the TCR library. In addition, the sample was reused for a study of T cells in Graves' hyperthyroidism and ophthalmopathy.

This TCR was recovered from a woman aged 40 to 50 with Graves disease. The sequenced sample was peripheral blood mononuclear cells (PBMCs), obtained at new diagnosis, from a patient treated with antithyroid drugs. V usage is TRBV6-1 and J usage is TRBJ1-1; maybe TRBD1 (5 bases). The DNA for the CDR3 is TGTGCCAGCAGTGAAGGTAGGGGACGGGGTGAGGCTTTCTTT. Residues: CASSEGRGRGEAFF.